This passage covers 20 T cell receptor beta chains from one sample sequenced in a study of cytomegalovirus exposure and HLA in healthy donors. The method was immunoSEQ multiplex PCR; TCRdb's version includes in-frame clones alone and lacks a portion of them. In the table there are some 350,000 clones, 87% of which are singletons. The source material was PBMCs. Receptor source: a woman aged 25 to 39 in good health and CMV-seropositive.

The chain links TRBV19 to TRBJ1-1; the D gene is possibly TRBD1 (5 bases). Trimming took off 9 bases at V and 1 base at J, with 18 bases between the two ends. Looked up from germline, CDR1 is LNHDA and CDR2 is SQIVND (reference sequence). This CDR3 is built from 15 residues. This CDR3 is CASKAGRGTNTEAFF. Written as DNA, the CDR3 is TGTGCCAGCAAGGCCGGGAGGGGTACGAACACTGAAGCTTTCTTT. The full variable domain, its missing parts supplied by reference TRBV19 and TRBJ1-1, is DGGITQSPKYLFRKEGQNVTLSCEQNLNHDAMYWYRQDPGQGLRLIYYSQIVNDFQKGDIAEGYSVSREKKESFPLTVTSAQKNPTAFYLCASKAGRGTNTEAFFGQGTRLTVV.

The chain uses TRBV10-3 and TRBJ2-5, with a possible D match to TRBD2 (5 bases). Trimming removed 4 bases at V and 5 bases at J, with 11 bases between. CDR1 is ENHRY, CDR2 SYGVKD, per germline. The CDR3 is made up of 13 amino acids. This chain's CDR3 is CAISVEGRETQYF. CDR3 nucleotide sequence: TGTGCCATCAGTGTTGAGGGCCGGGAGACCCAGTACTTC.

This chain links TRBV7-6 with TRBJ2-1; TRBD2 agrees at 9 bases. The CDR3 loop spans 15 amino acids. The J segment lost 5 bases and the V segment lost 0 bases, leaving 2 bases of the junction unmatched. Germline-derived CDR1 and CDR2 are SGHVS and FNYEAQ. CDR3 sequence: CASSLASGGHNEQFF. The CDR3 nucleotides read TGTGCCAGCAGCTTAGCTAGCGGGGGCCACAATGAGCAGTTCTTC.

The chain employs TRBV5-4 and TRBJ1-2, with 7 positions matching TRBD1. The length of the CDR3 is 14 residues. CDR1 SGHNT and CDR2 YYREEE come from the germline V gene (reference sequence). Losses at the gene ends were 4 bases for V and 8 bases for J; bases not matched to a gene: 11. The CDR3 reads CASSLFRGTRGYTF. In nucleotides, the CDR3 is TGTGCCAGCAGCCTATTCAGGGGGACTAGGGGCTACACCTTC.

This clone was observed a single time. The chain has TRBV10-3 and TRBJ2-7, with 8 bases lining up with TRBD1. The ends lost 1 base at V and 6 bases at J; junction bases unmatched: 5. This CDR3 is 14 amino acids long. Germline CDR1 and CDR2: ENHRY and SYGVKD. The CDR3 here is CAISEFLTGGEQYF. CDR3 coding DNA: TGTGCCATCAGTGAGTTCCTAACAGGGGGCGAGCAGTACTTC.

The CDR3 protein is CASSAPNRGSYNEQFF. CDR3 coding DNA: TGTGCCAGTAGTGCCCCAAACCGGGGTAGCTACAATGAGCAGTTCTTC. The V call is TRBV19, the J call TRBJ2-1; D is perhaps TRBD2 (5 bases). Germline assignment: CDR1 LNHDA and CDR2 SQIVND (reference sequence). The CDR3 sequence is 16 residues long. The V end lost 5 bases, the J end lost 3 bases, and 17 bases lay between the germline ends.

The V gene is TRBV19, the J gene TRBJ2-7; TRBD1 might be the D (5 bases). CDR1 and CDR2 from the germline V gene are LNHDA and SQIVND (reference sequence). V was trimmed by 6 bases and J by 2 bases, leaving 20 bases between them. The length of the CDR3 is 16 residues. In DNA form, the CDR3 reads TGTGCCAGTAGCCCCTCGGCTGGGGCCCTACCCTACGAGCAGTACTTC. Its protein is CASSPSAGALPYEQYF.

This sequence joins TRBV7-8 and TRBJ2-2; 7 nucleotides match TRBD1. Germline CDR1 is SGHVS and CDR2 is FQNEAQ. Trimming at V came to 4 bases and at J to 6 bases, leaving 8 bases not matched to a gene. The CDR3 is 15 amino acids. This CDR3 is CASSSQTGTAGELFF. CDR3 nucleotide sequence: TGTGCCAGCAGCTCCCAGACAGGGACGGCCGGGGAGCTGTTTTTT.

CDR3 sequence: CASVGAYNEQFF. The CDR3 nucleotides are TGTGCCAGCGTGGGGGCCTACAATGAGCAGTTCTTC. The chain carries TRBV28 and TRBJ2-1; TRBD1 or TRBD2 may be the D gene (5 bases each). Germline CDR1 and CDR2: MDHEN and SYDVKM. The V and J ends lost 8 bases and 2 bases respectively, with 7 bases between them. This CDR3 spans 12 amino acids.

The chain combines TRBV30 with TRBJ2-1; D remains ambiguous. Germline lookup yields CDR1 GTSNPN and CDR2 SVGIG (reference sequence). The CDR3 has 12 amino acids. Trimming shortened V by 2 bases and J by 6 bases, and 8 bases separated the two germline ends. CDR3 region: CAWSIGSNEQFF. The CDR3 DNA is TGTGCCTGGAGTATAGGGTCCAATGAGCAGTTCTTC.

This chain links TRBV15 with TRBJ2-5; D remains unclear. CDR1 is LNHNV, CDR2 YYDKDF, per germline (reference sequence). The V and J ends lost 0 bases and 4 bases respectively, with 6 bases between them. The CDR3 contains 13 residues. In DNA form, the CDR3 reads TGTGCCACCAGCAGAGATCGCGCAGAGACCCAGTACTTC. This codes for CATSRDRAETQYF.

This clone was recorded once. The chain combines TRBV13 with TRBJ2-1, with 7 bases that match TRBD1. Germline CDR1 PRHDT, CDR2 FYEKMQ (reference sequence). The CDR3 consists of 14 residues. J lost 4 bases, V lost 4 bases, and 4 bases had no gene match. CDR3 in amino acids: CASSSGTVYNEQFF. The CDR3 DNA sequence: TGTGCCAGCAGCTCCGGGACAGTATACAATGAGCAGTTCTTC.

The chain combines TRBV28 with TRBJ1-2; TRBD1 matches at 7 bases. The V gene end was trimmed by 5 bases and the J gene end by 4 bases; junction bases not matched to a gene: 7. The germline CDR1 and CDR2 sequences are MDHEN and SYDVKM. The CDR3 extends over 14 amino acids. Written as DNA, the CDR3 is TGTGCCAGCAGTCCTCCCTGGGACAGCTATGGCTACACCTTC. The encoded protein is CASSPPWDSYGYTF.

The gene calls are TRBV7-2 and TRBJ1-1; perhaps TRBD1 as D (5 bases). V was shortened by 6 bases and J by 5 bases, with 13 bases between the two germline ends. This CDR3 is 13 amino acids long. Germline-derived CDR1 and CDR2 are SGHTA and FQGNSA. CDR3 residues: CASRVGEWTEAFF. The DNA for the CDR3 is TGTGCCAGCAGGGTGGGGGAATGGACTGAAGCTTTCTTT.

The chain uses TRBV9 and TRBJ2-5, with D tentatively TRBD2 (6 bases). Germline CDR1 is SGDLS and CDR2 is YYNGEE. The CDR3 sequence is 15 residues long. V shed 4 bases and J shed 0 bases, with 13 bases lying between them. The CDR3 loop is CASSHSGGNQETQYF. CDR3 nucleotide sequence: TGTGCCAGCAGCCACTCTGGCGGGAACCAAGAGACCCAGTACTTC.

The chain combines TRBV29-1 with TRBJ2-1; 10 nucleotides align to TRBD2. Germline V gene sequence: CDR1 SQVTM, CDR2 ANQGSEA. This CDR3 region has 13 residues. With 4 bases clipped from V and 4 bases from J, the junction kept 1 base outside the gene matches. CDR3 DNA: TGCAGCGTTGTAGCGGGGGGATACAATGAGCAGTTCTTC. Its protein is CSVVAGGYNEQFF.

The chain couples TRBV5-4 to TRBJ2-7, with TRBD1 matching over 8 bases. Unmatched junction bases numbered 9, after V lost 4 bases and J lost 0 bases. Germline assignment: CDR1 SGHNT and CDR2 YYREEE (reference sequence). The CDR3 extends over 16 amino acids. Here the CDR3 DNA reads TGTGCCAGCAGCCAAGCCCGGGACAGGAGCTCCTACGAGCAGTACTTC. This codes for CASSQARDRSSYEQYF.

The genes are TRBV30 and TRBJ1-4; 9 nucleotides line up with TRBD1. The CDR3 is 16 amino acids. V gave up 0 bases and J gave up 4 bases; unmatched junction bases: 6. In germline, CDR1 is GTSNPN, CDR2 SVGIG (reference sequence). CDR3 DNA sequence: TGTGCCTGGAGTGTCGGAGGGGGACAGGGTAATGAAAAACTGTTTTTT. This codes for CAWSVGGGQGNEKLFF.

This chain connects TRBV28 to TRBJ1-1; D is possibly TRBD1 (6 bases). CDR1 is MDHEN, CDR2 SYDVKM, per germline. V gave up 6 bases and J gave up 5 bases, with 16 bases separating them. This CDR3 is 14 amino acids long. This chain's CDR3 is CASRLPGQLTEAFF. For the CDR3, the DNA is TGTGCCAGCAGATTACCCGGACAGCTGACTGAAGCTTTCTTT.

The J gene is TRBJ1-5, the V gene TRBV10-3; tentative D call: TRBD1 (5 bases). This CDR3 comprises 11 residues. V lost 8 bases and J 7 bases, leaving 9 bases between the germline ends. Per germline, CDR1 ENHRY and CDR2 SYGVKD. CDR3 protein: CAIGGDQPQHF. The DNA of the CDR3 is TGTGCCATCGGCGGGGACCAGCCCCAGCATTTT.